This TCR beta chain was identified during a study of shared clonotypes between healthy human individuals. Into CD45RA+ naive and CD45RA-negative memory subsets, the CD4+ cells were split. At the deep level, the assay was run. Method: immunoSEQ multiplex PCR; TCRdb's copy keeps in-frame clones and lacks some. The sample has about 2 million clones; 95% are singletons. The sample consisted of naive CD4+ T cells sorted from blood. Described subset: CD45RA+ positively selected. The sequence was obtained from a man aged 18-30 years in good health.

The CDR3 nucleotides are TGTGCCAGCAGCTTAGGGGAAGGGGTGGATGGCTACACCTTC. The encoded protein is CASSLGEGVDGYTF. The chain links TRBV11-2 to TRBJ1-2; maybe TRBD1 (5 bases). Trimming removed 1 base from V and 6 bases from J, with 12 bases in between. CDR1 is SGHAT and CDR2 is FQNNGV in the germline V gene. This CDR3 has 14 residues.